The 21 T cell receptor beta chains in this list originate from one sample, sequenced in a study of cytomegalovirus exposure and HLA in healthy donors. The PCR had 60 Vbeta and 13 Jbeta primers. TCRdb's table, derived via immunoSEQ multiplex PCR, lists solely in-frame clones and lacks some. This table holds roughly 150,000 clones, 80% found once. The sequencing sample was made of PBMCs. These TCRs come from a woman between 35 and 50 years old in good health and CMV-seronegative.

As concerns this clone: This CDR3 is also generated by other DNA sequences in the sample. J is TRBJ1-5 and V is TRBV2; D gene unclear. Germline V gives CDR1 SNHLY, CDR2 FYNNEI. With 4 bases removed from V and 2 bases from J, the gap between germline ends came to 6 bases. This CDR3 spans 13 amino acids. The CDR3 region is CASSGRGNQPQHF. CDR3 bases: TGTGCCAGCAGTGGTCGGGGCAATCAGCCCCAGCATTTT. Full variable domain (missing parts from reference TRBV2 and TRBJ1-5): EPEVTQTPSHQVTQMGQEVILRCVPISNHLYFYWYRQILGQKVEFLVSFYNNEISEKSEIFDDQFSVERPDGSNFTLKIRSTKLEDSAMYFCASSGRGNQPQHFGDGTRLSIL.

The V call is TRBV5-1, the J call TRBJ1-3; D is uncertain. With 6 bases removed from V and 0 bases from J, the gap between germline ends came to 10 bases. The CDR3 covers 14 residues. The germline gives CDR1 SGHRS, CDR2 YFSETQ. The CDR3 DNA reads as TGCGCCAGCACCTCAGGATCCTCTGGAAACACCATATATTTT. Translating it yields CASTSGSSGNTIYF. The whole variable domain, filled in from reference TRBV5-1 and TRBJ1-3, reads KAGVTQTPRYLIKTRGQQVTLSCSPISGHRSVSWYQQTPGQGLQFLFEYFSETQRNKGNFPGRFSGRQFSNSRSEMNVSTLELGDSALYLCASTSGSSGNTIYFGEGSWLTVV.

The CDR3 coding sequence is TGCAGCGTCGTAAAGACAGGAGAGACCCAGTACTTC. It encodes CSVVKTGETQYF. The V gene is TRBV29-1, the J gene TRBJ2-5; possible D gene TRBD1, 6 bases. Trimming stripped 6 bases from V and 4 bases from J, with 12 bases between. The CDR3 contains 12 residues. The germline gives CDR1 SQVTM, CDR2 ANQGSEA.

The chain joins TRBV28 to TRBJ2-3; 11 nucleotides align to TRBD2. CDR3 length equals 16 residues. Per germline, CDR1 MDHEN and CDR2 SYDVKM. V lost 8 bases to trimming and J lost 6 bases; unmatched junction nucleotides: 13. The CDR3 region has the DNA TGTGCCAGCCCCCCGGGACTAGCGGCCCCACAGGATACGCAGTATTTT. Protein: CASPPGLAAPQDTQYF.

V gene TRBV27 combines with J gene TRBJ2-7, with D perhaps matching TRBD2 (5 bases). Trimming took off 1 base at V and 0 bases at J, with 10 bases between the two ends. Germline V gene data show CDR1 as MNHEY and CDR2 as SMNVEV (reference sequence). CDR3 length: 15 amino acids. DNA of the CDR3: TGTGCCAGCAGTTTATGGTCTAGCAGCTCCTACGAGCAGTACTTC. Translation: CASSLWSSSSYEQYF.

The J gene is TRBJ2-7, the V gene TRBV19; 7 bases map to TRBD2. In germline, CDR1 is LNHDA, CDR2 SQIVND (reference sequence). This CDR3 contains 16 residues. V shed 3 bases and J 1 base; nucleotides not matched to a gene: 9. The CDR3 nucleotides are TGTGCCAGTAGTATGGGTCTAGCGGTAAGGTCCTACGAGCAGTACTTC. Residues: CASSMGLAVRSYEQYF.

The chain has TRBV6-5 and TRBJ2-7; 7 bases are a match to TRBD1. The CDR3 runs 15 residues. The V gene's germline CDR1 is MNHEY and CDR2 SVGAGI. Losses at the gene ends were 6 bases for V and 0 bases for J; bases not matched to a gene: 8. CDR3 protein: CASRSPGQSSYEQYF. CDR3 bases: TGTGCCAGCAGGTCGCCGGGACAGAGCTCCTACGAGCAGTACTTC.

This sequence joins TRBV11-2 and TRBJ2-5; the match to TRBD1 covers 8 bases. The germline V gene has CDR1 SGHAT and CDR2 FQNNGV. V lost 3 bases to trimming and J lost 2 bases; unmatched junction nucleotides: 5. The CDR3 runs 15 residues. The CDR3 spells CASSLGWTGQETQYF. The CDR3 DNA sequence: TGTGCCAGCAGCTTGGGCTGGACAGGGCAAGAGACCCAGTACTTC.

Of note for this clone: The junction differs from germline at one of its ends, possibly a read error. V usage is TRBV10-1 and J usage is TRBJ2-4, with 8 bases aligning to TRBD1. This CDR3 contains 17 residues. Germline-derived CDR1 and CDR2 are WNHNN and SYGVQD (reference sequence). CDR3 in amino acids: CASSVPGQVKTKNSQYF. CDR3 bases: TGCGCCAGCAGTGTCCCGGGACAGGTGAAAACAAAAAACAGTCAGTACTTC.

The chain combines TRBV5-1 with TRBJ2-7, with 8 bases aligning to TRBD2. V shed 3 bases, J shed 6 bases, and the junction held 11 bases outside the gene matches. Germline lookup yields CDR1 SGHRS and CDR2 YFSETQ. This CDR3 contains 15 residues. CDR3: CASSSGKREPPEQYF. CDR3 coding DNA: TGCGCCAGCAGCTCAGGTAAGCGGGAGCCCCCCGAGCAGTACTTC.

The CDR3 sequence: CASSPRTGGDPEAFF. For the CDR3, the DNA is TGTGCCAGCAGTCCCCGGACAGGGGGCGACCCTGAAGCTTTCTTT. The V gene is TRBV28, the J gene TRBJ1-1; TRBD1 aligns across 11 bases. The length of the CDR3 is 15 residues. V shed 5 bases, J shed 6 bases, and the junction held 8 bases outside the gene matches. Per germline, CDR1 MDHEN and CDR2 SYDVKM.

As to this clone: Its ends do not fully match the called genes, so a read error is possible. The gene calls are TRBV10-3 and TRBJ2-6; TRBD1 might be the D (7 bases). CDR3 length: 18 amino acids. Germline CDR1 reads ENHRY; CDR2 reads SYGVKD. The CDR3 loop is CAIRGTAQREDGANGLTF. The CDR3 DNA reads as TGTGCCATCAGGGGGACAGCGCAAAGGGAGGATGGGGCCAACGGCCTGACTTTC.

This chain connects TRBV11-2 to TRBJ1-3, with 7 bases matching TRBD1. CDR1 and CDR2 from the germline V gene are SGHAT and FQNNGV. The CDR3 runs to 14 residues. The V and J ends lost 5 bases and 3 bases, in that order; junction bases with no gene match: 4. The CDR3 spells CASSQDRVGNTIYF. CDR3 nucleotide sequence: TGTGCCAGCAGCCAAGACAGGGTTGGAAACACCATATATTTT.

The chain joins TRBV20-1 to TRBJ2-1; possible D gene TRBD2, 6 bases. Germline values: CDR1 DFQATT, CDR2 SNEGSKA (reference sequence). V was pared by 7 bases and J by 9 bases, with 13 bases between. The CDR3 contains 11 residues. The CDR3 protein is CSVSAGSEQFF. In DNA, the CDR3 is TGCAGTGTGTCGGCGGGAAGTGAGCAGTTCTTC.

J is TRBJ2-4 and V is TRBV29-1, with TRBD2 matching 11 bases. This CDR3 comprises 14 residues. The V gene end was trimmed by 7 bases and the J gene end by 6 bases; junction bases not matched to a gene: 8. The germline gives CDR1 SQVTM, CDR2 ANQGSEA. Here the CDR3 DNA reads TGCAGCGCCGGGGGTCTAGCGGGAGGAAACATTCAGTACTTC. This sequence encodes CSAGGLAGGNIQYF.

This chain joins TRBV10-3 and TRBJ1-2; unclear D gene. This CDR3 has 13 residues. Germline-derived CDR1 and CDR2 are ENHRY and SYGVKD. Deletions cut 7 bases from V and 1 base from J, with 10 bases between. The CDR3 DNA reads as TGTGCCATCACCTTCAGGATTAACTATGGCTACACCTTC. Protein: CAITFRINYGYTF.

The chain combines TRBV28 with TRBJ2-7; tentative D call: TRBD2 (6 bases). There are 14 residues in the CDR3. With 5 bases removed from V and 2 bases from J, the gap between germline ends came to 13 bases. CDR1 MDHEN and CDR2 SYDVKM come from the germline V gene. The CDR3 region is CASSPRSGTYEQYF. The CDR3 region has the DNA TGTGCCAGCAGTCCCCGTAGCGGAACCTACGAGCAGTACTTC.

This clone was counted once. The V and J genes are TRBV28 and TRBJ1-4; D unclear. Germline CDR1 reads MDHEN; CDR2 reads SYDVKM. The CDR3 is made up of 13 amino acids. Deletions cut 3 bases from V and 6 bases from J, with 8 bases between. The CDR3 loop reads CASSLSVDEKLFF. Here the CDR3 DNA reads TGTGCCAGCAGTTTGAGTGTGGATGAAAAACTGTTTTTT.

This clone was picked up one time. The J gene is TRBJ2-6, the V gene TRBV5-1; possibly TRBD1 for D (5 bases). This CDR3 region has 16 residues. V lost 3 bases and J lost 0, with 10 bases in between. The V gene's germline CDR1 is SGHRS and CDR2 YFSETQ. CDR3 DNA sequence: TGCGCCAGCAGCTGGGCCACAGGCTCTGGGGCCAACGTCCTGACTTTC. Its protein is CASSWATGSGANVLTF.

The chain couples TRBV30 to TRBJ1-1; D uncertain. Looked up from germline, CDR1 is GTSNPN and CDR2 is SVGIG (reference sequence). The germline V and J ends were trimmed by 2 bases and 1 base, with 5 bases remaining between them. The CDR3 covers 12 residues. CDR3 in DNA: TGTGCCTGGAGTTCCTGGAACACTGAAGCTTTCTTT. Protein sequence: CAWSSWNTEAFF.

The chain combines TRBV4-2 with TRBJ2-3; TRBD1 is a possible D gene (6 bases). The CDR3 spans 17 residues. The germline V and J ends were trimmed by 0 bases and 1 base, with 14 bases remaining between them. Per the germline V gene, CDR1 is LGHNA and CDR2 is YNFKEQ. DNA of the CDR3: TGTGCCAGCAGCCAAGAGGGGAACAGGGATCGCACAGATACGCAGTATTTT. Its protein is CASSQEGNRDRTDTQYF.